The 3 T cell receptor beta chains below come from one sample, sequenced in a study of blood T cell repertoires in COVID-19. Repertoires were generated with immunoSEQ multiplex PCR, while TCRdb's copy carries only in-frame clones and drops some. The profile shows around 200,000 clones, 75% to 90% of them singletons. The sample comprised PBMCs or T cells enriched from blood (not recorded which). The receptors derive from a middle-aged man who had recovered from COVID-19.

CDR3 region: CASSDRVNQPQHF. The CDR3 DNA reads TGTGCCAGCAGTGACAGGGTCAATCAGCCCCAGCATTTT. V usage is TRBV12-3 or TRBV12-4 and J usage is TRBJ1-5; the match to TRBD1 covers 7 bases. This CDR3 is built from 13 residues. The V gene end was trimmed by 5 bases and the J gene end by 3 bases; junction bases not matched to a gene: 1.

This clone appeared a few times. The rearrangement joins TRBV2 to TRBJ2-1; 8 positions agree with TRBD2. Germline lookup yields CDR1 SNHLY and CDR2 FYNNEI. The CDR3 consists of 14 residues. The V and J ends lost 3 bases and 10 bases, in that order; junction bases with no gene match: 8. The CDR3 nucleotides read TGTGCCAGCAGTGAGGTAGCGGGGCCCGGGGAGCAGTTCTTC. Protein product: CASSEVAGPGEQFF.

V gene TRBV6-5 combines with J gene TRBJ2-7; TRBD2 matches 7 bases. CDR1 is MNHEY, CDR2 SVGAGI, per germline. CDR3 length: 14 amino acids. V dropped 8 bases and J dropped 5; count of bases not matched to a gene: 12. For the CDR3, the DNA is TGTGCCAGCGGGACTCTAGCGGCCGGGAACGAGCAGTACTTC. Protein sequence: CASGTLAAGNEQYF.